What follows are 15 T cell receptor beta chains derived from one specimen sequenced in a study of read filtering for tumor transcriptome and immune sequencing. This library used around 0.4 ug RNA and molecular barcoded adaptors spanning alpha/delta and beta/gamma chains. MiXCR was run by TCRdb on the reads, yielding one entry per CDR3 protein. In the table there are roughly 90,000 distinct CDR3 sequences, over 9% of which are singletons. Sequences were obtained from a population of CD138-negative cells sorted from bone marrow. The receptors derive from a donor at least 40 years old with multiple myeloma.

In its sample, this clonotype was seen many times. The chain combines TRBV10-2 with TRBJ2-5; the match to TRBD2 covers 12 bases. The CDR3 has 14 amino acids. Germline CDR1 and CDR2: WSHSY and SAAADI. The ends lost 6 bases at V and 1 base at J; junction bases unmatched: 0. CDR3 region: CASRTSGSQETQYF. Here the CDR3 DNA reads TGCGCCAGCAGGACTAGCGGGAGCCAAGAGACCCAGTACTTC.

This clonotype appeared a few times. V and J are TRBV2 and TRBJ2-7; D is ambiguous. CDR3 length: 11 residues. CDR1 and CDR2 from the germline V gene are SNHLY and FYNNEI. With 5 bases removed from V and 5 bases from J, the gap between germline ends came to 7 bases. The CDR3 here is CASSTNDEQYF. The DNA of the CDR3 is TGTGCCAGCAGTACGAACGACGAGCAGTACTTC.

This clonotype was seen ten or more times. This sequence joins TRBV3-1 and TRBJ2-5; 7 bases are shared with TRBD2. The trim removed 4 bases at V and 7 bases at J, leaving 18 bases unmatched. The CDR3 is made up of 17 amino acids. Germline assignment: CDR1 LGHDT and CDR2 YNNKEL (reference sequence). DNA for the CDR3: TGTGCCAGCAGCCCCTCGCGGGAGACGCCGAACTCGGGGACCCAGTACTTC. This codes for CASSPSRETPNSGTQYF.

The V and J genes are TRBV5-1 and TRBJ2-1; either TRBD1 or TRBD2 may supply D (5 bases each). Germline V gene sequence: CDR1 SGHRS, CDR2 YFSETQ. The V gene lost 1 base and the J gene lost 6 bases, with 14 bases spanning the gap. This CDR3 is built from 15 residues. CDR3 residues: CASSLSGMGRNEQFF. Written as DNA, the CDR3 is TGCGCCAGCAGCTTGTCAGGAATGGGACGCAATGAGCAGTTCTTC. Full variable domain (remainder filled in from reference TRBV5-1 and TRBJ2-1): KAGVTQTPRYLIKTRGQQVTLSCSPISGHRSVSWYQQTPGQGLQFLFEYFSETQRNKGNFPGRFSGRQFSNSRSEMNVSTLELGDSALYLCASSLSGMGRNEQFFGPGTRLTVL.

This clonotype appeared many times. The V gene is TRBV12-3 or TRBV12-4, the J gene TRBJ1-1, with no clear D. The CDR3 covers 15 residues. The ends were cut back, 8 bases at V and 8 bases at J, with 24 bases in the middle. The CDR3 DNA is TGTGCCAGCTTTTTTGGCGGGCTCGGGAGTACGGAAGCTTTCTTT. It translates to CASFFGGLGSTEAFF.

In its sample, this clonotype was seen many times. The rearrangement joins TRBV9 to TRBJ2-2; no firm D call. V lost 0 bases to trimming and J lost 5 bases, with 8 bases between them. Germline lookup yields CDR1 SGDLS and CDR2 YYNGEE. This CDR3 is built from 14 residues. CDR3 DNA: TGTGCCAGCAGCGTAGGGGTAGGGACCGGGGAGCTGTTTTTT. It translates to CASSVGVGTGELFF.

CDR3 sequence: CAWGFGYEQYF. CDR3 sequence (DNA): TGTGCCTGGGGGTTCGGTTACGAGCAGTACTTC. The V call is TRBV30, the J call TRBJ2-7; no clear D gene. The CDR3 consists of 11 residues. The V gene's germline CDR1 is GTSNPN and CDR2 SVGIG (reference sequence). Trimming took off 5 bases at V and 4 bases at J, with 9 bases between the two ends.

For this clonotype: One base away lies a much larger clone, so this may be a sequencing read error. The rearrangement uses TRBV29-1 and TRBJ2-7; 9 nucleotides match TRBD1. CDR3 length equals 12 residues. V gave up 6 bases and J gave up 6 bases; unmatched junction bases: 6. Germline CDR1 SQVTM, CDR2 ANQGSEA. The CDR3 reads CSVDGTGSEQYF. The CDR3 nucleotides are TGCAGCGTCGACGGGACAGGGAGCGAGCAGTACTTC.

There are a few counts of this clonotype. A much larger clone differs from this one at a single base, so this may be a read error. This CDR3 is missing its conserved last phenylalanine or tryptophan, likely due to a read error. This chain links TRBV10-3 with TRBJ2-7; no definite D call. V lost 0 bases and J lost 2, with 8 bases in between. Looked up from germline, CDR1 is ENHRY and CDR2 is SYGVKD. The CDR3 totals 14 residues. The CDR3 DNA follows: TGTGCCATCAGTGAGTCCGAAACACCCTACGAGCAGTACCTC. Translation: CAISESETPYEQYL.

This clonotype was observed at least ten times. V and J are TRBV5-4 and TRBJ2-5, with 10 bases identical to TRBD2. The germline gives CDR1 SGHNT, CDR2 YYREEE (reference sequence). CDR3 length equals 18 residues. The trim removed 3 bases at V and 5 bases at J, leaving 16 bases unmatched. Here the CDR3 DNA reads TGTGCCAGCAGCTCCCCGAGGGCTAGCGGGAGTTTAGGGGAGACCCAGTACTTC. Translated, it gives CASSSPRASGSLGETQYF.

This clonotype has ten or more counts. V is TRBV5-1 and J is TRBJ1-5, with 10 bases lining up with TRBD1. There are 14 residues in the CDR3. The germline CDR1 and CDR2 sequences are SGHRS and YFSETQ. The ends lost 0 bases at V and 6 bases at J; junction bases unmatched: 0. The CDR3 loop reads CASSLGTGGQPQHF. CDR3 coding DNA: TGCGCCAGCAGCTTGGGGACAGGGGGTCAGCCCCAGCATTTT.

This clonotype was recorded many times. The genes are TRBV7-2 and TRBJ2-7; 10 nucleotides agree with TRBD2. This CDR3 spans 18 amino acids. Germline values: CDR1 SGHTA, CDR2 FQGNSA. V lost 5 bases to trimming and J lost 5 bases; unmatched junction nucleotides: 18. For the CDR3, the DNA is TGTGCCAGCAGCCCGAGGGGGGTAGCGGGAGGCCCCAGAGACGAGCAGTACTTC. This gives the protein CASSPRGVAGGPRDEQYF.

This clonotype was counted at least ten times. The chain combines TRBV28 with TRBJ2-4; 10 bases fit TRBD1. Trimming at V came to 5 bases and at J to 9 bases, leaving 13 bases not matched to a gene. Germline V gene lookup returns CDR1 MDHEN and CDR2 SYDVKM. CDR3 size: 16 residues. CDR3 in amino acids: CASSRGRQGAYGIQYF. The CDR3 DNA reads TGTGCCAGCAGTCGGGGCAGACAGGGGGCGTACGGCATTCAGTACTTC.

This clonotype was seen a handful of times. The chain recombines TRBV29-1 with TRBJ1-1; possible D gene TRBD1, 5 bases. The CDR3 runs 12 residues. Germline values: CDR1 SQVTM, CDR2 ANQGSEA. Deletions cut 8 bases from V and 5 bases from J, with 15 bases between. For the CDR3, the DNA is TGCAGCTGCGGCGGTCGGGGGACTGAAGCTTTCTTT. It specifies CSCGGRGTEAFF.

This clonotype was counted ten times or more. The chain carries TRBV5-1 and TRBJ2-6, with D tentatively TRBD2 (5 bases). Between the trimmed V and J ends, which lost 4 bases and 4 bases, there was a span of 12 bases. Per germline, CDR1 SGHRS and CDR2 YFSETQ. CDR3 length equals 15 residues. The CDR3 nucleotides read TGCGCCAGCAGCCCTGGAGGAGCCGGGGCCAACGTCCTGACTTTC. Amino acid sequence: CASSPGGAGANVLTF. The whole variable domain, remainder taken from reference TRBV5-1 and TRBJ2-6, is KAGVTQTPRYLIKTRGQQVTLSCSPISGHRSVSWYQQTPGQGLQFLFEYFSETQRNKGNFPGRFSGRQFSNSRSEMNVSTLELGDSALYLCASSPGGAGANVLTFGAGSRLTVL.